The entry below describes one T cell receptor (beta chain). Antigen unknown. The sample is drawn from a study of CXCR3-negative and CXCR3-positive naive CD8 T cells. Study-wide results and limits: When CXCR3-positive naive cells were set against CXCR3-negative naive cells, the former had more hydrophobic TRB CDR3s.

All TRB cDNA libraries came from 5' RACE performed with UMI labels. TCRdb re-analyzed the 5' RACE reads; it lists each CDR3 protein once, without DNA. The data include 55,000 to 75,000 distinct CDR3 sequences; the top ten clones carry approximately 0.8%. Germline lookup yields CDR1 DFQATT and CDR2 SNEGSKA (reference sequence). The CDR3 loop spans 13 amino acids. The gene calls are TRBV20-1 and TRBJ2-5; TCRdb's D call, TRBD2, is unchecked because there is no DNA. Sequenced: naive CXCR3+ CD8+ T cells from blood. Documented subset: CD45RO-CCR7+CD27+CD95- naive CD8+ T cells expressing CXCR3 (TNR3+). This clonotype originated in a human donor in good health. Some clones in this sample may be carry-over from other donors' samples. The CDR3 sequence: CSARGGAQETQYF.